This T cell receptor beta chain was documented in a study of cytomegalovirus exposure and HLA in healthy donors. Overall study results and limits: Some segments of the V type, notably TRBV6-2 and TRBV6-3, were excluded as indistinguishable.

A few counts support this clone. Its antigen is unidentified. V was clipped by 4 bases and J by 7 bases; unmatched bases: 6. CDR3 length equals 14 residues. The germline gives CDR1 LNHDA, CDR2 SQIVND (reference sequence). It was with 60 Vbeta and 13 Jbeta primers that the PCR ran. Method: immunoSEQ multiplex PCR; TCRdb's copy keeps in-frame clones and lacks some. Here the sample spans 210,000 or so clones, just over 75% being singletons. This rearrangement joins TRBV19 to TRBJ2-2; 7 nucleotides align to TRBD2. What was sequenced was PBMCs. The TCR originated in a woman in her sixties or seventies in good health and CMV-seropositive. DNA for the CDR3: TGTGCCAGTAGTACCCCGGGAGGACGCGGGGAGCTGTTTTTT. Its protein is CASSTPGGRGELFF. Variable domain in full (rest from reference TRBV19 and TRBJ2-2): DGGITQSPKYLFRKEGQNVTLSCEQNLNHDAMYWYRQDPGQGLRLIYYSQIVNDFQKGDIAEGYSVSREKKESFPLTVTSAQKNPTAFYLCASSTPGGRGELFFGEGSRLTVL.